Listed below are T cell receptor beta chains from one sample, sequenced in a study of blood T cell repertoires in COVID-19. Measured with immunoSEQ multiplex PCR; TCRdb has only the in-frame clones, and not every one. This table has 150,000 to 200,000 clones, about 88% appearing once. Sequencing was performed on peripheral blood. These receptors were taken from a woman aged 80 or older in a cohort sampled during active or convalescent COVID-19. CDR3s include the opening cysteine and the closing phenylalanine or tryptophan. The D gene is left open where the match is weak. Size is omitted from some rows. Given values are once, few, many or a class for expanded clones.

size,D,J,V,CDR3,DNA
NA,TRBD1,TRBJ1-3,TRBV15,CATSTEGARTGNTIYF,TGTGCCACCAGCACCGAGGGGGCGCGGACTGGAAACACCATATATTTT
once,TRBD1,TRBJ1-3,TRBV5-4,CASSPGGLFGNTIYF,TGTGCCAGCAGTCCAGGGGGATTATTTGGAAACACCATATATTTT
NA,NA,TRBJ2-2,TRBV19,CASRSQGSESTGELFF,TGTGCCAGTAGGTCACAGGGTTCCGAATCCACCGGGGAGCTGTTTTTT
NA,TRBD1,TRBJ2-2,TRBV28,CASSDLDRVISRELFF,TGTGCCAGCAGTGACCTGGACAGGGTAATTTCCAGGGAGCTGTTTTTT
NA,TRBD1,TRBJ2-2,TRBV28,CASSQGAGELFF,TGTGCCAGCAGCCAGGGGGCCGGGGAGCTGTTTTTT
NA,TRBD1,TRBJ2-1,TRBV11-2,CASSLGARGLYNEQFF,TGTGCCAGCAGCTTAGGGGCCAGGGGGCTGTACAATGAGCAGTTCTTC
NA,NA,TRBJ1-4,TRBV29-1,CSVIWDWGEKLFF,TGCAGCGTTATCTGGGACTGGGGGGAAAAACTGTTTTTT
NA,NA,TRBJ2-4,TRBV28,CASSLEGGLDKNIQYF,TGTGCCAGCAGTTTGGAGGGGGGGCTCGACAAAAACATTCAGTACTTC
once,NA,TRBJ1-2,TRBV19,CAIRSRENYGYTF,TGTGCCATCAGGAGCAGGGAAAACTATGGCTACACCTTC
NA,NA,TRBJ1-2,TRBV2,CASTNRDGYTF,TGTGCCAGCACTAACAGGGATGGCTACACCTTC
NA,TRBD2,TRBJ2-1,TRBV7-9,CASERREVYNEQFF,TGTGCCAGCGAGAGGCGGGAGGTTTACAATGAGCAGTTCTTC
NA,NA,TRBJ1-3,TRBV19,CASSMPRTGLSGNTIYF,TGTGCCAGTAGTATGCCCCGAACAGGCCTCTCTGGAAACACCATATATTTT
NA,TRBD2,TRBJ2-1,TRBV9,CASSGQLAGGGHEQFF,TGTGCCAGCAGCGGTCAATTGGCGGGAGGGGGGCATGAGCAGTTCTTC
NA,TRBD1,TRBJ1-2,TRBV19,CASSIEDRVYGYTF,TGTGCCAGTAGTATCGAGGACAGGGTGTATGGCTACACCTTC
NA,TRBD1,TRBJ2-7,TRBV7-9,CASSFGTGDYEQYF,TGTGCCAGCAGCTTTGGGACAGGGGACTACGAGCAGTACTTC
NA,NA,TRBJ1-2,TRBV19,CASSIGWGYTF,TGTGCCAGTAGTATTGGCTGGGGCTACACCTTC
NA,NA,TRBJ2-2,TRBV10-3,CAISGPRTRNTGELFF,TGTGCCATCAGTGGCCCCCGGACACGGAACACCGGGGAGCTGTTTTTT
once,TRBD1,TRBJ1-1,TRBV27,CASSENRGDGPEAFF,TGTGCCAGCAGTGAAAACAGGGGTGACGGTCCTGAAGCTTTCTTT
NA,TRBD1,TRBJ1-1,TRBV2,CASSRQGQNTEAFF,TGTGCCAGCAGTCGACAGGGGCAGAACACTGAAGCTTTCTTT
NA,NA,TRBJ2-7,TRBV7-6,CASSRRYEAAHEQYF,TGTGCCAGCAGTCGACGCTACGAGGCCGCCCACGAGCAGTACTTC
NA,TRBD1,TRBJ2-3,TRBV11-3,CASSLGVGGQGASDTQYF,TGTGCCAGCAGCTTAGGGGTAGGGGGACAGGGGGCTTCAGATACGCAGTATTTT
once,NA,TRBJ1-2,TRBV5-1,CASSLAGEYGYTF,TGCGCCAGCAGCTTGGCCGGGGAGTATGGCTACACCTTC
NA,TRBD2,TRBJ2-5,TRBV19,CASSIGLAGGLQETQYF,TGTGCCAGTAGTATAGGACTAGCGGGGGGACTTCAAGAGACCCAGTACTTC
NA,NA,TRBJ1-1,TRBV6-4,CASSAQGNTEAFF,TGTGCCAGCAGCGCACAGGGAAACACTGAAGCTTTCTTT
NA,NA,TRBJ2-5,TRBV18,CASSHKGLQETQYF,TGTGCCAGCTCGCATAAGGGACTGCAAGAGACCCAGTACTTC
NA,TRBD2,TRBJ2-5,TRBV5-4,CASSHPDSGSETQYF,TGTGCCAGCAGCCACCCCGATAGCGGGAGTGAGACCCAGTACTTC
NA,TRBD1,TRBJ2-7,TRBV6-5,CASSRDRDFYEQYF,TGTGCCAGCAGTCGGGACAGGGACTTCTACGAGCAGTACTTC
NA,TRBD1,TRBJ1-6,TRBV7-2,CASSGYRGNSPLHF,TGTGCCAGCAGCGGGTACAGGGGAAATTCACCCCTCCACTTT
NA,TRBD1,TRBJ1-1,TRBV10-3,CAIRGQGAAFF,TGTGCCATCAGGGGACAGGGTGCAGCTTTCTTT
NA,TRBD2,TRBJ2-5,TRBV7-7,CASSLGVWREDRETQYF,TGTGCCAGCAGCTTAGGAGTTTGGCGGGAGGACCGGGAGACCCAGTACTTC
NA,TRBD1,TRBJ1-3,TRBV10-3,CAIEDGTAGNTIYF,TGTGCCATCGAGGATGGGACAGCTGGAAACACCATATATTTT
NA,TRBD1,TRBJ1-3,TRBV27,CASSVNRGSGNTIYF,TGTGCCAGCAGTGTAAACAGGGGCTCGGGAAACACCATATATTTT
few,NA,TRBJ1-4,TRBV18,CASSPGLGDEKLFF,TGTGCCAGCTCACCGGGACTCGGTGATGAAAAACTGTTTTTT
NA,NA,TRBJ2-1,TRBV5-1,CASSFGAMSDEQFF,TGCGCCAGCAGCTTCGGTGCCATGAGCGATGAGCAGTTCTTC
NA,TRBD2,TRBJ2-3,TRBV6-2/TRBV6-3,CASSPLRGTSGRGDTQYF,TGTGCCAGCAGCCCTCTTAGGGGGACTAGCGGGAGGGGAGATACGCAGTATTTT
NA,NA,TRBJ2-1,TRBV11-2,CASSSWGRNVLDEQFF,TGTGCCAGCAGCTCATGGGGCCGAAACGTATTGGATGAGCAGTTCTTC
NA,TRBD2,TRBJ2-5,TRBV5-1,CASSLVPAGDAETQYF,TGCGCCAGCAGCTTGGTCCCAGCGGGGGATGCAGAGACCCAGTACTTC
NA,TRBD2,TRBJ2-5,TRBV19,CASSIAGLAGGYQETQYF,TGTGCCAGTAGTATAGCCGGACTAGCGGGGGGTTATCAAGAGACCCAGTACTTC
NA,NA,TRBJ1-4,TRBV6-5,CASSWTAGIEKLFF,TGTGCCAGCAGTTGGACAGCCGGTATTGAAAAACTGTTTTTT
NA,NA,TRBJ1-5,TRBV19,CASSRHPNQPQHF,TGTGCCAGTAGCCGACACCCCAATCAGCCCCAGCATTTT
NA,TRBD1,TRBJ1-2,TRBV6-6,CASSYLDRGQDGYTF,TGTGCCAGCAGTTACTTGGACAGGGGGCAGGATGGCTACACCTTC
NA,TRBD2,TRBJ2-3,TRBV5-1,CASSPLAGSLSDTQYF,TGCGCCAGCAGCCCCTTAGCGGGAAGTCTGTCGGATACGCAGTATTTT
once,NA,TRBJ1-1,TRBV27,CASSLRGQGFEAFF,TGTGCCAGCAGTTTAAGAGGGCAGGGGTTTGAAGCTTTCTTT
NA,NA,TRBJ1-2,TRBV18,CASSPLQGSNYGYTF,TGTGCCAGCTCACCATTGCAGGGCAGCAACTATGGCTACACCTTC
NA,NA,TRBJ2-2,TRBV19,CASRASGTGELFF,TGTGCCAGTAGGGCGTCGGGGACCGGGGAGCTGTTTTTT
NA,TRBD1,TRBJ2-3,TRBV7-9,CASSLLFGTDTDTQYF,TGTGCCAGCAGCTTATTATTCGGGACAGACACAGATACGCAGTATTTT
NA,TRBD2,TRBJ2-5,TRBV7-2,CASGGGPQETQYF,TGTGCTTCGGGAGGGGGACCACAAGAGACCCAGTACTTC
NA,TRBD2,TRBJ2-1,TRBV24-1,CATSDWASGYSYNEQFF,TGTGCCACCAGTGATTGGGCTAGCGGATACTCCTACAATGAGCAGTTCTTC
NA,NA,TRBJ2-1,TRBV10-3,CAISDPGLVSYNEQFF,TGTGCCATCAGTGACCCGGGTCTCGTCTCCTACAATGAGCAGTTCTTC
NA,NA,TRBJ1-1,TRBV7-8,CASSLVPGAGTEAFF,TGTGCCAGCAGCTTAGTCCCAGGGGCGGGCACTGAAGCTTTCTTT
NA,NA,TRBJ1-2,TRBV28,CASSWGGSNGYTF,TGTGCCAGCAGTTGGGGAGGGAGCAATGGCTACACCTTC
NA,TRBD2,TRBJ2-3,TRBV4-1,CASSQVTSGGGTQYF,TGCGCCAGCAGCCAAGTCACTAGCGGGGGGGGTACGCAGTATTTT
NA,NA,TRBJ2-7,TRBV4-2,CASRQQGSPYEQYF,TGTGCCAGCAGGCAACAGGGTAGCCCCTACGAGCAGTACTTC
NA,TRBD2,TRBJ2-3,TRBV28,CASSHGAGGRRDTQYF,TGTGCCAGCAGCCACGGAGCGGGGGGGCGTAGAGATACGCAGTATTTT
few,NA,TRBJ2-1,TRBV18,CASSGSQWEQFF,TGTGCCAGCTCAGGTTCTCAGTGGGAGCAGTTCTTC
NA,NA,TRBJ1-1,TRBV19,CASSDGQMNTEAFF,TGTGCCAGTAGCGACGGACAGATGAACACTGAAGCTTTCTTT
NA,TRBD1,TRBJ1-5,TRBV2,CASSELLRTGVYYSNQPQHF,TGTGCCAGCAGTGAACTCCTCAGGACAGGGGTTTATTACAGCAATCAGCCCCAGCATTTT